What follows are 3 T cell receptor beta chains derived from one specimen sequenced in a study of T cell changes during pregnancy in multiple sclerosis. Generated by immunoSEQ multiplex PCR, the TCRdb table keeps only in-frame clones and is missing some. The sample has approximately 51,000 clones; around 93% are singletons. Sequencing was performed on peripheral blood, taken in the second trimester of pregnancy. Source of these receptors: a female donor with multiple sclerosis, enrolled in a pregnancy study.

The DNA for the CDR3 is TGTGCCAGCAGCCTTACACGCGGCATATCGGGAGAGACCCAGTACTTC. Protein: CASSLTRGISGETQYF. V gene TRBV11-2 combines with J gene TRBJ2-5; D is ambiguous. CDR1 is SGHAT, CDR2 FQNNGV, per germline. The CDR3 has 16 amino acids. V lost 5 bases, J lost 4 bases, and 20 bases lay in between.

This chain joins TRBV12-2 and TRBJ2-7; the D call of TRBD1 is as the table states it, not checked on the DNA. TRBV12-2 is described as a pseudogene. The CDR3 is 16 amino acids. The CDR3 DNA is TGTGCAAGTCGCCAAAAAAAATGCCACAGGATCCACGAGCAGTACTTC. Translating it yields CASRQKKCHRIHEQYF.

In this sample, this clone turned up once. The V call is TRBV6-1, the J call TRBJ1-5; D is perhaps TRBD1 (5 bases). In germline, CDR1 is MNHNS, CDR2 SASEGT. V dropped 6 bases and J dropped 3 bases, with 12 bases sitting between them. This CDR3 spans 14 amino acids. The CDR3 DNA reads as TGTGCCAGCAGACTTAGGGGTTCCAATCAGCCCCAGCATTTT. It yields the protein CASRLRGSNQPQHF.